This is a list of T cell receptor beta chains from one sample in a study of cytomegalovirus exposure and HLA in healthy donors. Method: immunoSEQ multiplex PCR; TCRdb's copy keeps in-frame clones and lacks some. This table has approximately 180,000 clones, approximately 78% appearing once. The sequenced sample consisted of PBMCs. The receptors stem from a human donor in good health. CDR3s include the opening cysteine and the closing phenylalanine or tryptophan. The order of the fields is V gene, J gene, D gene, clone size, CDR3 protein, CDR3 DNA. The D gene is left open where the match is weak. Size tells how often a clone was seen (once, few, many) or the class of an expanded clone, and some rows leave it out.

V: TRBV19; J: TRBJ1-1; D: -; size: -; CDR3: CATLGHLNTEAFF; DNA: TGTGCCACCCTGGGACACCTGAACACTGAAGCTTTCTTT
V: TRBV9; J: TRBJ2-7; D: -; size: once; CDR3: CASSVEGLASYEQYF; DNA: TGTGCCAGCAGCGTAGAAGGGCTAGCTTCCTACGAGCAGTACTTC
V: TRBV6-1; J: TRBJ2-5; D: -; size: -; CDR3: CASSDRAGAQETQYF; DNA: TGTGCCAGCAGTGATAGGGCGGGGGCCCAAGAGACCCAGTACTTC
V: TRBV7-3; J: TRBJ2-3; D: TRBD2; size: -; CDR3: CASSLAGVRTDTQYF; DNA: TGTGCCAGCAGCTTAGCGGGGGTGAGGACAGATACGCAGTATTTT
V: TRBV28; J: TRBJ2-7; D: TRBD2; size: -; CDR3: CASSFPNLAGGPLAYEQYF; DNA: TGTGCCAGCAGTTTCCCCAATCTAGCGGGGGGGCCCCTGGCCTACGAGCAGTACTTC
V: TRBV5-6; J: TRBJ2-1; D: -; size: -; CDR3: CASSLASSRSSYNEQFF; DNA: TGTGCCAGCAGCTTGGCGTCGAGTAGGAGCTCCTACAATGAGCAGTTCTTC
V: TRBV7-3; J: TRBJ1-1; D: -; size: -; CDR3: CASSKTGNTEAFF; DNA: TGTGCCAGCAGCAAGACAGGGAACACTGAAGCTTTCTTT
V: TRBV5-4; J: TRBJ1-2; D: -; size: -; CDR3: CASSSGGGLEFGYTF; DNA: TGTGCCAGCAGCTCGGGGGGGGGTTTGGAATTTGGCTACACCTTC
V: TRBV13; J: TRBJ1-3; D: -; size: -; CDR3: CASSLPAGNTIYF; DNA: TGTGCCAGCAGCTTACCTGCTGGAAACACCATATATTTT
V: TRBV2; J: TRBJ2-4; D: -; size: -; CDR3: CASSIDPQDIQYF; DNA: TGTGCCAGCAGTATTGACCCTCAGGACATTCAGTACTTC
V: TRBV25-1; J: TRBJ1-4; D: TRBD1; size: -; CDR3: CASSEGRTGGAWEKLFF; DNA: TGTGCCAGCAGTGAAGGACGGACAGGGGGCGCTTGGGAAAAACTGTTTTTT
V: TRBV5-1; J: TRBJ2-2; D: -; size: -; CDR3: CASSGGQEGTGELFF; DNA: TGCGCCAGCAGCGGAGGACAGGAGGGAACCGGGGAGCTGTTTTTT
V: TRBV4-1; J: TRBJ2-3; D: TRBD2; size: once; CDR3: CASSQGAGGPISTDTQYF; DNA: TGCGCCAGCAGCCAGGGAGCGGGGGGGCCTATTAGCACAGATACGCAGTATTTT
V: TRBV7-9; J: TRBJ1-5; D: -; size: -; CDR3: CASSYTDSYSNQPQHF; DNA: TGTGCCAGCAGCTATACGGACAGTTATAGCAATCAGCCCCAGCATTTT
V: TRBV5-6; J: TRBJ1-1; D: -; size: -; CDR3: CASSRRGGNTEAFF; DNA: TGTGCCAGCAGCCGGAGGGGCGGTAACACTGAAGCTTTCTTT
V: TRBV6-5; J: TRBJ1-2; D: TRBD1; size: -; CDR3: CASSYGTGPYGYTF; DNA: TGTGCCAGCAGTTATGGGACAGGGCCTTATGGCTACACCTTC
V: TRBV18; J: TRBJ2-5; D: -; size: -; CDR3: CASSPLGGAWGETQYF; DNA: TGTGCCAGCTCACCACTAGGAGGGGCCTGGGGAGAGACCCAGTACTTC
V: TRBV5-1; J: TRBJ2-6; D: -; size: -; CDR3: CASSLEVTGSGANVLTF; DNA: TGCGCCAGCAGCTTGGAAGTAACAGGCTCTGGGGCCAACGTCCTGACTTTC
V: TRBV23-1; J: TRBJ1-6; D: TRBD1; size: few; CDR3: CASSQGGQGKFSPLHF; DNA: TGCGCCAGCAGTCAAGGCGGACAGGGGAAATTCTCACCCCTCCACTTT
V: TRBV5-4; J: TRBJ2-1; D: -; size: few; CDR3: CASSLERAPHYNEQFF; DNA: TGTGCCAGCAGCTTGGAGCGAGCCCCCCACTACAATGAGCAGTTCTTC
V: TRBV6-5; J: TRBJ2-7; D: -; size: -; CDR3: CASSYAGVSYEQYF; DNA: TGTGCCAGCAGTTATGCAGGGGTCTCCTACGAGCAGTACTTC
V: TRBV7-8; J: TRBJ1-1; D: -; size: few; CDR3: CASRHPHRDTEAFF; DNA: TGTGCCAGCAGGCACCCCCACAGGGACACTGAAGCTTTCTTT
V: TRBV19; J: TRBJ2-2; D: TRBD1; size: -; CDR3: CASSRGQGNTGELFF; DNA: TGTGCCAGTAGTAGGGGACAGGGCAACACCGGGGAGCTGTTTTTT
V: TRBV19; J: TRBJ2-7; D: TRBD1; size: few; CDR3: CATATGATYEQYF; DNA: TGTGCCACCGCGACAGGGGCCACCTACGAGCAGTACTTC
V: TRBV2; J: TRBJ1-6; D: TRBD1; size: -; CDR3: CASSGTGGWYSPLHF; DNA: TGTGCCAGCAGTGGGACAGGGGGCTGGTATTCACCCCTCCACTTT
V: TRBV29-1; J: TRBJ1-2; D: -; size: -; CDR3: CSVESYRSYGYTF; DNA: TGCAGCGTTGAATCGTACAGGAGCTATGGCTACACCTTC
V: TRBV15; J: TRBJ2-3; D: TRBD2; size: -; CDR3: CATSRRGSGGGTDTQYF; DNA: TGTGCCACCAGCAGAAGGGGTAGCGGGGGTGGCACAGATACGCAGTATTTT
V: TRBV30; J: TRBJ2-7; D: TRBD1; size: -; CDR3: CAWSPGQGFTEQYF; DNA: TGTGCCTGGAGTCCGGGACAGGGGTTTACCGAGCAGTACTTC
V: TRBV2; J: TRBJ2-3; D: -; size: -; CDR3: CASREDRDITDTQYF; DNA: TGTGCCAGCAGGGAGGACCGGGATATAACAGATACGCAGTATTTT
V: TRBV12-5; J: TRBJ2-2; D: TRBD2; size: -; CDR3: CASGLLPGTSGGTNTGELFF; DNA: TGTGCTAGTGGTTTGCTCCCCGGGACTAGCGGGGGGACGAACACCGGGGAGCTGTTTTTT
V: TRBV15; J: TRBJ2-3; D: TRBD1; size: once; CDR3: CATSVRGLGTDTQYF; DNA: TGTGCCACCAGCGTCAGGGGGCTGGGGACAGATACGCAGTATTTT
V: TRBV7-3; J: TRBJ2-6; D: -; size: few; CDR3: CASSPQRGGISGANVLTF; DNA: TGTGCCAGCAGCCCGCAGAGGGGGGGAATCTCTGGGGCCAACGTCCTGACTTTC
V: TRBV2; J: TRBJ2-3; D: -; size: -; CDR3: CASREVRLGGDTDTQYF; DNA: TGTGCCAGCAGGGAAGTAAGACTAGGAGGAGACACAGATACGCAGTATTTT
V: TRBV6-1; J: TRBJ1-5; D: -; size: -; CDR3: CASSEAQYSNQPQHF; DNA: TGTGCCAGCAGTGAAGCCCAGTATAGCAATCAGCCCCAGCATTTT
V: TRBV10-3; J: TRBJ2-7; D: -; size: few; CDR3: CAISESGRGGEQYF; DNA: TGTGCCATCAGTGAGTCAGGCAGGGGTGGCGAGCAGTACTTC
V: TRBV11-2; J: TRBJ2-5; D: TRBD2; size: -; CDR3: CASSHYSGGARETQYF; DNA: TGTGCCAGCAGCCACTACAGCGGGGGGGCCCGAGAGACCCAGTACTTC
V: TRBV7-8; J: TRBJ1-4; D: -; size: -; CDR3: CASSYRVNEKLFF; DNA: TGTGCCAGCAGTTACAGGGTGAATGAAAAACTGTTTTTT
V: TRBV9; J: TRBJ2-3; D: -; size: -; CDR3: CASSVGSGSTDTQYF; DNA: TGTGCCAGCAGCGTGGGTAGCGGAAGCACAGATACGCAGTATTTT
V: TRBV5-1; J: TRBJ2-1; D: -; size: -; CDR3: CASSVDSYNEQFF; DNA: TGCGCCAGCAGCGTGGACAGTTACAATGAGCAGTTCTTC
V: TRBV6-6; J: TRBJ1-1; D: -; size: -; CDR3: CASSWEGNTEAFF; DNA: TGTGCCAGCAGTTGGGAGGGGAACACTGAAGCTTTCTTT
V: TRBV4-3; J: TRBJ2-4; D: TRBD2; size: few; CDR3: CASSQDQDLAGYDIQYF; DNA: TGCGCCAGCAGCCAAGACCAGGACCTAGCGGGGTATGACATTCAGTACTTC
V: TRBV18; J: TRBJ2-1; D: -; size: -; CDR3: CASRVGGANNEQFF; DNA: TGTGCCAGCCGCGTTGGGGGGGCTAACAATGAGCAGTTCTTC
V: TRBV7-8; J: TRBJ1-5; D: -; size: -; CDR3: CASSLGSGGPPQHF; DNA: TGTGCCAGCAGCTTAGGAAGTGGAGGGCCGCCCCAGCATTTT
V: TRBV7-9; J: TRBJ2-1; D: TRBD1; size: once; CDR3: CATGQGINEQFF; DNA: TGTGCCACCGGACAGGGAATCAACGAGCAGTTCTTC
V: TRBV5-3; J: TRBJ2-5; D: TRBD1; size: -; CDR3: CARSALTGLVEETQYF; DNA: TGTGCCAGAAGCGCTTTGACAGGGCTCGTAGAAGAGACCCAGTACTTC
V: TRBV6-5; J: TRBJ2-7; D: -; size: -; CDR3: CASSSQGYEQYF; DNA: TGTGCCAGCAGTTCCCAGGGCTACGAGCAGTACTTC
V: TRBV9; J: TRBJ1-3; D: TRBD1; size: -; CDR3: CASSSGGARSGNTIYF; DNA: TGTGCCAGCAGCTCAGGGGGCGCGAGGTCTGGAAACACCATATATTTT